Below are 17 T cell receptor beta chains sequenced from a single sample in a study of blood T cell repertoires in COVID-19. Some clones are missing from TCRdb's copy, which holds only in-frame ones; the method was immunoSEQ multiplex PCR. The sample lists 350,000 to 500,000 clones, around nine tenths seen once, with about 1.5% in the top ten. The sample taken for sequencing was PBMCs or T cells enriched from blood (not recorded which). These receptors originate from a woman in her late teens or twenties who had been exposed to COVID-19.

The gene calls are TRBV6-5 and TRBJ2-3; unclear D gene. The CDR3 totals 12 residues. Trimming removed 8 bases from V and 4 bases from J, with 10 bases in between. Germline CDR1 MNHEY, CDR2 SVGAGI. The chain's CDR3 is CASGLGSDTQYF. In nucleotides, the CDR3 is TGTGCCAGCGGTCTCGGGTCAGATACGCAGTATTTT.

V is TRBV7-5 and J is TRBJ2-1; the DNA was not compared with TRBD2, the D call given in the table. TRBV7-5 constitutes a pseudogene. The CDR3 is 15 residues long. As DNA, the CDR3 is TGTGTCAGAAGCTCACCGGGTGGAGAGTACAATGAGCAGTTCTTC. Its translation: CVRSSPGGEYNEQFF.

This chain links TRBV19 with TRBJ2-7; TRBD1 matches at 8 bases. In germline, CDR1 is LNHDA, CDR2 SQIVND (reference sequence). This CDR3 has 14 amino acids. Unmatched junction bases numbered 2, after V lost 4 bases and J lost 0 bases. CDR3: CASSTGQGSYEQYF. The CDR3 coding sequence is TGTGCCAGTAGTACAGGACAGGGCTCCTACGAGCAGTACTTC.

This chain links TRBV7-2 with TRBJ2-2; 8 positions agree with TRBD1. After removal of 7 bases from V and 2 bases from J, the junction contained 3 bases not matched to a gene. This CDR3 contains 14 residues. Germline CDR1 SGHTA, CDR2 FQGNSA. The DNA of the CDR3 is TGTGCCAGCACCGACAGGGGAAACACCGGGGAGCTGTTTTTT. As protein: CASTDRGNTGELFF.

The DNA for the CDR3 is TGTGCCAGCTCACCACGGTCTAGCGGAGATACGCAGTATTTT. Its protein product is CASSPRSSGDTQYF. The J gene is TRBJ2-3, the V gene TRBV18, with 7 positions matching TRBD2. This CDR3 has 14 amino acids. The germline V gene has CDR1 KGHSH and CDR2 LQKENI. With 1 base clipped from V and 5 bases from J, the junction kept 3 bases outside the gene matches.

This chain joins TRBV9 and TRBJ2-1, with 9 bases aligning to TRBD2. CDR1 is SGDLS, CDR2 YYNGEE, per germline. V trimming: 1 base; J trimming: 7 bases; junction bases outside the gene matches: 6. The CDR3 is made up of 15 amino acids. CDR3 DNA: TGTGCCAGCAGCGTATCTGGCGGGGGGGCAAATGAGCAGTTCTTC. Translated: CASSVSGGGANEQFF.

The chain links TRBV7-8 to TRBJ1-4; tentatively, D is TRBD1 (5 bases). The CDR3 is 18 amino acids. V dropped 5 bases and J dropped 3 bases, with 22 bases sitting between them. From germline, CDR1 is SGHVS and CDR2 FQNEAQ. The CDR3, as DNA: TGTGCCAGCAGCCCCAGGGAGGGATCCTTTAGAGCTAATGAAAAACTGTTTTTT. It yields the protein CASSPREGSFRANEKLFF. Based on the CDR3 plus reference TRBV7-8 and TRBJ1-4, the full variable domain is GAGVSQSPRYKVAKRGQDVALRCDPISGHVSLFWYQQALGQGPEFLTYFQNEAQLDKSGLPSDRFFAERPEGSVSTLKIQRTQQEDSAVYLCASSPREGSFRANEKLFFGSGTQLSVL.

This rearrangement joins TRBV7-6 to TRBJ2-5; D is unclear. This CDR3 comprises 12 residues. Trimming removed 3 bases from V and 2 bases from J, with 4 bases in between. Germline V gene sequence: CDR1 SGHVS, CDR2 FNYEAQ. The CDR3 coding sequence is TGTGCCAGCAGCTTTTCGCAAGAGACCCAGTACTTC. This translates into CASSFSQETQYF.

V usage is TRBV18 and J usage is TRBJ1-5, with 7 bases aligning to TRBD1. Losses at the gene ends were 3 bases for V and 3 bases for J; bases not matched to a gene: 5. Per the germline V gene, CDR1 is KGHSH and CDR2 is LQKENI. The CDR3 runs 15 residues. The CDR3 sequence: CASSPTGQINQPQHF. CDR3 coding DNA: TGTGCCAGCTCACCGACGGGACAGATCAATCAGCCCCAGCATTTT.

The chain uses TRBV5-1 and TRBJ2-7, with 9 nucleotides matching TRBD2. CDR1 and CDR2 from the germline V gene are SGHRS and YFSETQ. The V and J ends lost 0 bases and 2 bases, in that order; junction bases with no gene match: 12. The CDR3 spans 18 residues. In DNA form, the CDR3 reads TGCGCCAGCAGCTTGGTTGCTAGCGGGGACGCAGGTGCCTACGAGCAGTACTTC. It encodes CASSLVASGDAGAYEQYF.

V gene TRBV29-1 combines with J gene TRBJ2-7; D unresolved. The CDR3 covers 16 residues. Trimming stripped 0 bases from V and 0 bases from J, with 15 bases between. Germline loops: CDR1 SQVTM, CDR2 ANQGSEA. This CDR3 reads CSVEDRETSSSYEQYF. CDR3 DNA: TGCAGCGTTGAAGACCGAGAGACATCGAGCTCCTACGAGCAGTACTTC.

The chain uses TRBV13 and TRBJ2-7, with 8 bases lining up with TRBD1. The CDR3 is 15 amino acids. Trimming cost V 5 bases and J 6 bases; bases outside gene matches: 12. CDR1 is PRHDT, CDR2 FYEKMQ, per germline (reference sequence). CDR3 residues: CASSLGTGPNSEQYF. The CDR3 DNA reads as TGTGCCAGCAGCCTCGGGACAGGTCCAAATAGCGAGCAGTACTTC. Supplemented by reference TRBV13 and TRBJ2-7, the full variable domain reads AAGVIQSPRHLIKEKRETATLKCYPIPRHDTVYWYQQGPGQDPQFLISFYEKMQSDKGSIPDRFSAQQFSDYHSELNMSSLELGDSALYFCASSLGTGPNSEQYFGPGTRLTVT.

The rearrangement joins TRBV28 to TRBJ1-2; 7 bases are shared with TRBD1. The germline gives CDR1 MDHEN, CDR2 SYDVKM. V trimming: 7 bases; J trimming: 4 bases; junction bases outside the gene matches: 9. The CDR3 extends over 14 amino acids. The CDR3 sequence is CASIDRTGLYGYTF. The CDR3 region has the DNA TGTGCCAGCATCGATAGGACAGGACTCTATGGCTACACCTTC.

This CDR3 is CAWSYYPFDRSNEQFF. The CDR3 bases are TGTGCCTGGAGTTACTACCCATTCGACAGGAGCAATGAGCAGTTCTTC. The V and J genes are TRBV30 and TRBJ2-1; D might be TRBD1 (6 bases). Trimming took off 2 bases at V and 6 bases at J, with 20 bases between the two ends. CDR1 and CDR2 (germline): GTSNPN, SVGIG (reference sequence). The CDR3 has 16 amino acids.

J is TRBJ2-3 and V is TRBV5-4, with TRBD1 identical over 10 bases. V was clipped by 3 bases and J by 3 bases; unmatched bases: 10. Germline loops: CDR1 SGHNT, CDR2 YYREEE (reference sequence). The CDR3 covers 17 residues. CDR3 DNA sequence: TGTGCCAGCAGCTCTGACGAGGGACAGGGGAAAACAGATACGCAGTATTTT. Its translation: CASSSDEGQGKTDTQYF.

The chain couples TRBV5-3 to TRBJ1-4, with 9 nucleotides matching TRBD1. TRBV5-3 counts as an open reading frame of uncertain function. V lost 3 bases, J lost 4 bases, and 13 bases stayed unmatched. The CDR3 is 18 residues long. CDR3 nucleotide sequence: TGTGCCAGAAGCTCACTACTCTCTCGACAGGGGGATAATGAAAAACTGTTTTTT. Amino acid sequence: CARSSLLSRQGDNEKLFF.

V and J are TRBV15 and TRBJ2-7; D is unresolved. The V end was cut by 2 bases, the J end by 7 bases, with 12 bases between. The germline CDR1 and CDR2 sequences are LNHNV and YYDKDF (reference sequence). CDR3 length: 13 amino acids. The CDR3 protein is CATSRLPAVEQYF. The CDR3 nucleotides read TGTGCCACCAGCAGACTACCTGCGGTAGAGCAGTACTTC. Variable domain in full (rest from reference TRBV15 and TRBJ2-7): DAMVIQNPRYQVTQFGKPVTLSCSQTLNHNVMYWYQQKSSQAPKLLFHYYDKDFNNEADTPDNFQSRRPNTSFCFLDIRSPGLGDTAMYLCATSRLPAVEQYFGPGTRLTVT.